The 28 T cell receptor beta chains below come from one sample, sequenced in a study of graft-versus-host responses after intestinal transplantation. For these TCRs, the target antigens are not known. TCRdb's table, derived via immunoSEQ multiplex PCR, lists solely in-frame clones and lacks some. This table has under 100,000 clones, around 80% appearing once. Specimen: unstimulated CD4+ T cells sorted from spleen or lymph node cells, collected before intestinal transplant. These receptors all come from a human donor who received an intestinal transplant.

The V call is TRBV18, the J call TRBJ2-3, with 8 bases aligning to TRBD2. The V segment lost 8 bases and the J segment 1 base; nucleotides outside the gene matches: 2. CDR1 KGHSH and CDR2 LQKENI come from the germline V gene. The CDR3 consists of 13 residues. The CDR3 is CASATSGTDTQYF. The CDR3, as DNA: TGTGCCAGCGCGACTAGCGGCACAGATACGCAGTATTTT.

This CDR3 is CASRPGLAGEVWYEQYF. The CDR3 DNA sequence: TGTGCCAGCAGGCCGGGACTAGCGGGAGAAGTTTGGTACGAGCAGTACTTC. This rearrangement joins TRBV28 to TRBJ2-7; TRBD2 aligns across 14 bases. CDR3 size: 17 residues. Germline CDR1 is MDHEN and CDR2 is SYDVKM. The junction had 11 bases not matched to a gene; V was cut back by 6 bases and J by 4 bases.

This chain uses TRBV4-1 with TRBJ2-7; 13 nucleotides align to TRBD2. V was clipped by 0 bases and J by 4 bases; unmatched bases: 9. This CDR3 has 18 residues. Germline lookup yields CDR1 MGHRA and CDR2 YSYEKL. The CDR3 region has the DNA TGCGCCAGCAGCCAAGATTGGGAGGGGACTAGCGGGGAATACGAGCAGTACTTC. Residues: CASSQDWEGTSGEYEQYF.

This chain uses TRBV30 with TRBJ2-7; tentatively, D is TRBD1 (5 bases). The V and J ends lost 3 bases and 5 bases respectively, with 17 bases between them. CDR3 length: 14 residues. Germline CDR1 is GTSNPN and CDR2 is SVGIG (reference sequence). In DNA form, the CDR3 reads TGTGCCTGGAGCCTTCAGCAGGGTTACAACGAGCAGTACTTC. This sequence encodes CAWSLQQGYNEQYF.

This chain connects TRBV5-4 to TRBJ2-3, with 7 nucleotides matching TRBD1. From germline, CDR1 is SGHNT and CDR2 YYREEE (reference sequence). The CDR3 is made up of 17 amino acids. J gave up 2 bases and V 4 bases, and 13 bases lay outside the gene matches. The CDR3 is CASSTGTALQDTDTQYF. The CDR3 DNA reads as TGTGCCAGCAGCACTGGGACAGCCCTACAAGACACAGATACGCAGTATTTT. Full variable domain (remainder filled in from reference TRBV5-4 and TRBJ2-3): ETGVTQSPTHLIKTRGQQVTLRCSSQSGHNTVSWYQQALGQGPQFIFQYYREEENGRGNFPPRFSGLQFPNYSSELNVNALELDDSALYLCASSTGTALQDTDTQYFGPGTRLTVL.

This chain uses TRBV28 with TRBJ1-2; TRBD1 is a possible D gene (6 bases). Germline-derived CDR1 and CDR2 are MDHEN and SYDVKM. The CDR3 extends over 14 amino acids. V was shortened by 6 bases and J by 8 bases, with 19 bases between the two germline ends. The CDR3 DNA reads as TGTGCCAGCAGACCAGGAGGGGGGGCGATGGGCTACACCTTC. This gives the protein CASRPGGGAMGYTF.

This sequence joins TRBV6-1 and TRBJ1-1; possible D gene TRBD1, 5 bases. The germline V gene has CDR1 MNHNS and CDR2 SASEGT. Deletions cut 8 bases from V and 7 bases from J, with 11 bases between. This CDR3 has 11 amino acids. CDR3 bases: TGTGCCAGCGACAATAGGGGTGAAGCTTTCTTT. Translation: CASDNRGEAFF.

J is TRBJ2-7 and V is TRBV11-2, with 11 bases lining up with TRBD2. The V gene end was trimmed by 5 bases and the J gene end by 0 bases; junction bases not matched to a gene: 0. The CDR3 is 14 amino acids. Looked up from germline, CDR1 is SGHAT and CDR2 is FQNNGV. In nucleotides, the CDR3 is TGTGCCAGCAGCCTAGCGGGGGGCTCCTACGAGCAGTACTTC. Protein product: CASSLAGGSYEQYF.

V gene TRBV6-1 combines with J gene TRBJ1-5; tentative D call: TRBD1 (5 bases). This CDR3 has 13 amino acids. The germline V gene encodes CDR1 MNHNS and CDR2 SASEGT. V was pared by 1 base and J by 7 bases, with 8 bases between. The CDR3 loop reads CASSEGRVQPQHF. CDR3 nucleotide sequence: TGTGCCAGCAGTGAAGGCAGGGTACAGCCCCAGCATTTT.

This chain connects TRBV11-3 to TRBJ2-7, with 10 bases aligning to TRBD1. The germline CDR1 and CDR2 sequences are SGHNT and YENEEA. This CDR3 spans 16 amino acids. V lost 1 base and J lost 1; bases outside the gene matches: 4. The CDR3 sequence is CASSLAGQGVSYEQYF. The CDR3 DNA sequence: TGTGCCAGCAGCTTAGCTGGACAGGGGGTATCCTACGAGCAGTACTTC. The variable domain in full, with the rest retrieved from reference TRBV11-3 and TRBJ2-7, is EAGVVQSPRYKIIEKKQPVAFWCNPISGHNTLYWYLQNLGQGPELLIRYENEEAVDDSQLPKDRFSAERLKGVDSTLKIQPAELGDSAVYLCASSLAGQGVSYEQYFGPGTRLTVT.

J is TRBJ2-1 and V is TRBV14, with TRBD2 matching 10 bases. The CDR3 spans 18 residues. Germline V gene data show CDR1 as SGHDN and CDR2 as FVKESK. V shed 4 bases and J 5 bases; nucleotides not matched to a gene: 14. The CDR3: CASSPVGKAGGPDNEQFF. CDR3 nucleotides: TGTGCCAGCAGCCCAGTTGGAAAAGCGGGAGGGCCTGACAATGAGCAGTTCTTC.

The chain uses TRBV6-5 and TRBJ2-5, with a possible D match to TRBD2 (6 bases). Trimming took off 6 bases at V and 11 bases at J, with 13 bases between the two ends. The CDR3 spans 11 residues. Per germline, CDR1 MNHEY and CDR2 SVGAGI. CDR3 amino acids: CASREGKEQYF. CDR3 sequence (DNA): TGTGCCAGCAGGGAGGGGAAGGAGCAGTACTTC.

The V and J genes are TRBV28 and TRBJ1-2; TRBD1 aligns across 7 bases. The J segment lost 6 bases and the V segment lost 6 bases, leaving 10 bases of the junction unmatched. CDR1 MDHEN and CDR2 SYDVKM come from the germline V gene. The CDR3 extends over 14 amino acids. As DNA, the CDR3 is TGTGCCAGCAGAACCGGGACAGTAGGACATGGCTACACCTTC. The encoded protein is CASRTGTVGHGYTF.

CDR3 DNA: TGCGCCCAGGGGCGCGGGGAAAAACTGTTTTTT. Residues: CAQGRGEKLFF. The chain uses TRBV20-1 and TRBJ1-4; TRBD1 might be the D (6 bases). The CDR3 is made up of 11 amino acids. The germline V gene has CDR1 DFQATT and CDR2 SNEGSKA (reference sequence).

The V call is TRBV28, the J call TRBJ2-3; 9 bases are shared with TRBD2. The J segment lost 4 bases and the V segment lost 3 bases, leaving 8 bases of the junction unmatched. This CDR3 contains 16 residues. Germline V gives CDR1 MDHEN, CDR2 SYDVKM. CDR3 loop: CASSLGRGGVADTQYF. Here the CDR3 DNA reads TGTGCCAGCAGTTTGGGGCGGGGGGGCGTGGCAGATACGCAGTATTTT.

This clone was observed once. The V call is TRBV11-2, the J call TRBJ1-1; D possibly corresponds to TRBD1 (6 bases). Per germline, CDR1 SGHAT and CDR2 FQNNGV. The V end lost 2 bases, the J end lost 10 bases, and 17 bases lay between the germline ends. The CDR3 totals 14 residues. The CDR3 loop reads CASSLLSQGLLAFF. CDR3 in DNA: TGTGCCAGCAGCTTATTATCTCAGGGGCTATTAGCTTTCTTT.

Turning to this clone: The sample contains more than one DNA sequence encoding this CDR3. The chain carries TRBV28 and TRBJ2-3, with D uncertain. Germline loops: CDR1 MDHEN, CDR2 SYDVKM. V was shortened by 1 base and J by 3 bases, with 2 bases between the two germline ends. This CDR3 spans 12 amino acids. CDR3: CASSLLTDTQYF. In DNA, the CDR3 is TGTGCCAGCAGTTTATTAACAGATACGCAGTATTTT. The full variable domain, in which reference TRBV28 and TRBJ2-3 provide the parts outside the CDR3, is DVKVTQSSRYLVKRTGEKVFLECVQDMDHENMFWYRQDPGLGLRLIYFSYDVKMKEKGDIPEGYSVSREKKERFSLILESASTNQTSMYLCASSLLTDTQYFGPGTRLTVL.

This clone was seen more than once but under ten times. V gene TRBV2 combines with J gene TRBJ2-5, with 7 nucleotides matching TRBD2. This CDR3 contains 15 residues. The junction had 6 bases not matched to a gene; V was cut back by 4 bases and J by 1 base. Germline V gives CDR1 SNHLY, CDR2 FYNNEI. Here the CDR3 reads CASSVMAGAQETQYF. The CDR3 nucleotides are TGTGCCAGCAGTGTAATGGCGGGAGCCCAAGAGACCCAGTACTTC.

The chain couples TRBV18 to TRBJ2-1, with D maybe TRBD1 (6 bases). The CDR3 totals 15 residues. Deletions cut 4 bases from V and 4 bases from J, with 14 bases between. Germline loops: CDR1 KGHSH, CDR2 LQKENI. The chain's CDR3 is CASSLRGFGYNEQFF. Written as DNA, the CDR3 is TGTGCCAGCTCACTCAGGGGTTTCGGGTACAATGAGCAGTTCTTC.

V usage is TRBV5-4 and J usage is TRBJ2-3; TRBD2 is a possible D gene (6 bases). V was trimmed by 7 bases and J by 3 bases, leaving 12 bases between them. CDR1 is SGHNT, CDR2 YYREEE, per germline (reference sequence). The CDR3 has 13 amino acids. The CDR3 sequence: CASEDRETDTQYF. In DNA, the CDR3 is TGTGCCAGCGAAGATCGGGAGACAGATACGCAGTATTTT.

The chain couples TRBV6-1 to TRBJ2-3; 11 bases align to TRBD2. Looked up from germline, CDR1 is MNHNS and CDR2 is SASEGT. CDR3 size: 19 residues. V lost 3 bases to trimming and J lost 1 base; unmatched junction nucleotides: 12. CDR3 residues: CASSDAFSGTSGGTDTQYF. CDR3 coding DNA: TGTGCCAGCAGTGACGCCTTTTCTGGGACTAGCGGCGGCACAGATACGCAGTATTTT.

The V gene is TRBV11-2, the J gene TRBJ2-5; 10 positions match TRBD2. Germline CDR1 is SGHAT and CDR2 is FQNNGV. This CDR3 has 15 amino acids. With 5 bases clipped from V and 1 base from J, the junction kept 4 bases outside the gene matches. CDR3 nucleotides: TGTGCCAGCAGCCGCCGACTAGCGGGCCAAGAGACCCAGTACTTC. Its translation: CASSRRLAGQETQYF.

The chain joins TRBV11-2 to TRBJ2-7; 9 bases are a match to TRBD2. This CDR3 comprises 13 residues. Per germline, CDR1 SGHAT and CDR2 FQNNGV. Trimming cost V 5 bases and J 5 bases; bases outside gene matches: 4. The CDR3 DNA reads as TGTGCCAGCAGCCATAGCGGGGGCCACGAGCAGTACTTC. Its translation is CASSHSGGHEQYF.

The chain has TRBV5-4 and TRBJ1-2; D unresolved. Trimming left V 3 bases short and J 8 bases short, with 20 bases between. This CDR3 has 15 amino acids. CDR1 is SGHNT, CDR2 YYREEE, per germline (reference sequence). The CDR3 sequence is CASSSAAPAVFGYTF. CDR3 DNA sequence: TGTGCCAGCAGCTCAGCGGCCCCGGCAGTGTTCGGCTACACCTTC.

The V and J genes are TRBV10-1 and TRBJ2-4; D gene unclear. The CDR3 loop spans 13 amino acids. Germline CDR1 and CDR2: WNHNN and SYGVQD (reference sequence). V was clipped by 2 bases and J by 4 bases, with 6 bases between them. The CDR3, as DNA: TGCGCCAGCAGTGAGAACTTGAAAAACATTCAGTACTTC. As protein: CASSENLKNIQYF.

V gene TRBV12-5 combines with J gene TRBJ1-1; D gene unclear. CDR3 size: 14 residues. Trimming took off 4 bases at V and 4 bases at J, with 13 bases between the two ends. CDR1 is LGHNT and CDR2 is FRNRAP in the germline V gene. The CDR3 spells CASGSGFFGTEAFF. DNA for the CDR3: TGTGCTAGTGGTTCCGGGTTTTTTGGCACTGAAGCTTTCTTT.

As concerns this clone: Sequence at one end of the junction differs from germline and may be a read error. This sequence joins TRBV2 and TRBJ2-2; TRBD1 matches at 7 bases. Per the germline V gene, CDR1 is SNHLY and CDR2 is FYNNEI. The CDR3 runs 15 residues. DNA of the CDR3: TGTGCCAGCAGGGAAGGGACAGCGAACACCGGGGAGCTGTTTTTT. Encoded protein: CASREGTANTGELFF.

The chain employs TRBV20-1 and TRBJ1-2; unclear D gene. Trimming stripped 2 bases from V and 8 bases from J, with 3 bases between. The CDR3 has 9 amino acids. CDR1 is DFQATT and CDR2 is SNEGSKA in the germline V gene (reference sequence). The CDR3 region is CSARSGYTF. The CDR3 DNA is TGCAGTGCTAGAAGCGGCTACACCTTC.